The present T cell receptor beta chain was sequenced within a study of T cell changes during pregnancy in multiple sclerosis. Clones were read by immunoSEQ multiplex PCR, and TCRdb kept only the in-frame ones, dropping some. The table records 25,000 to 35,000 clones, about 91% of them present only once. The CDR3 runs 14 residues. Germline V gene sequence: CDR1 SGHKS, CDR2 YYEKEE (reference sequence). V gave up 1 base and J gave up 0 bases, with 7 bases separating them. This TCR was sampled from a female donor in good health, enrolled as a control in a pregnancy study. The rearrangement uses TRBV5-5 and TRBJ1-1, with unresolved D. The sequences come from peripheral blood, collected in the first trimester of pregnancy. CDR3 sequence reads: CASSLLGMNTEAFF. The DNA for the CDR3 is TGTGCCAGCAGCTTGCTGGGCATGAACACTGAAGCTTTCTTT.